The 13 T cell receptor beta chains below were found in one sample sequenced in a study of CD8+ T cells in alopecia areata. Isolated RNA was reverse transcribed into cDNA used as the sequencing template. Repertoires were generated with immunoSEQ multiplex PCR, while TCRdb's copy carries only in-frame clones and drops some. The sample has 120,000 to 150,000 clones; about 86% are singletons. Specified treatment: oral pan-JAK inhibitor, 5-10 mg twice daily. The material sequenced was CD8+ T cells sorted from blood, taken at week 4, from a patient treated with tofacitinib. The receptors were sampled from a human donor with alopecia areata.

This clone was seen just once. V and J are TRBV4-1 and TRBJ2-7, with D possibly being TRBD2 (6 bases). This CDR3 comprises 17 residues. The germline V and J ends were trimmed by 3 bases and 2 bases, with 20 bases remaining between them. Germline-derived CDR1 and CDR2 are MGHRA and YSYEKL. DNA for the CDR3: TGCGCCAGCAGCCAGAGGGGACGGTGGAGGGGCACCTACGAGCAGTACTTC. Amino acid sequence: CASSQRGRWRGTYEQYF.

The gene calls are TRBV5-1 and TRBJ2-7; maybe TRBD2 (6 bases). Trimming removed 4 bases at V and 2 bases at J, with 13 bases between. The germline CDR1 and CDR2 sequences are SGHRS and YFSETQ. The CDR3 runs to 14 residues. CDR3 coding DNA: TGCGCCAGCAGCAAGGACTATGATACCTACGAGCAGTACTTC. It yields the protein CASSKDYDTYEQYF.

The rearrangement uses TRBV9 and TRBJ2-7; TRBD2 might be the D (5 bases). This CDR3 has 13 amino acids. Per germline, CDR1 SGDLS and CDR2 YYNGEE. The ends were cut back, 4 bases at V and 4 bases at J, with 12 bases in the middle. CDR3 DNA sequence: TGTGCCAGCAGCCCGGACCGGGGATACGAGCAGTACTTC. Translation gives CASSPDRGYEQYF.

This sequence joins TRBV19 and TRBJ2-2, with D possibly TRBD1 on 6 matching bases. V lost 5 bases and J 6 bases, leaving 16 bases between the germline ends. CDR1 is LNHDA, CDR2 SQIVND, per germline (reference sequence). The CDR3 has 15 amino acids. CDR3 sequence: CASSFGQTFPGELFF. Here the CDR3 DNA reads TGTGCCAGTAGTTTTGGACAGACCTTCCCCGGGGAGCTGTTTTTT. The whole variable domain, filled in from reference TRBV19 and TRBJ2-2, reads DGGITQSPKYLFRKEGQNVTLSCEQNLNHDAMYWYRQDPGQGLRLIYYSQIVNDFQKGDIAEGYSVSREKKESFPLTVTSAQKNPTAFYLCASSFGQTFPGELFFGEGSRLTVL.

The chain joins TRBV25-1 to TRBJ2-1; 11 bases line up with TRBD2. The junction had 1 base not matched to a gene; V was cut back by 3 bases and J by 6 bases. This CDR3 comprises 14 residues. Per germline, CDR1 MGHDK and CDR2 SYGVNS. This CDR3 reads CASSEGTSGNEQFF. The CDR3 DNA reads TGTGCCAGCAGTGAGGGGACTAGCGGCAATGAGCAGTTCTTC.

CDR3 amino acids: CSVIAGQGYEQYF. DNA for the CDR3: TGCAGCGTCATCGCCGGACAGGGCTACGAGCAGTACTTC. V usage is TRBV29-1 and J usage is TRBJ2-7, with 8 bases fitting TRBD1. Germline V gene sequence: CDR1 SQVTM, CDR2 ANQGSEA. The CDR3 loop spans 13 amino acids. V gave up 6 bases and J gave up 3 bases; unmatched junction bases: 7.

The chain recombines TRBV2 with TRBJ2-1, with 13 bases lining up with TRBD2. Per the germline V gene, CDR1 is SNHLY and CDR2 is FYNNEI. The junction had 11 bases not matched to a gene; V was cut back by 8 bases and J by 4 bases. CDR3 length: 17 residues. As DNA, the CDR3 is TGTGCCAGCCTACGCGGACTAGCGGGAGTAAGTTACAATGAGCAGTTCTTC. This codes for CASLRGLAGVSYNEQFF.

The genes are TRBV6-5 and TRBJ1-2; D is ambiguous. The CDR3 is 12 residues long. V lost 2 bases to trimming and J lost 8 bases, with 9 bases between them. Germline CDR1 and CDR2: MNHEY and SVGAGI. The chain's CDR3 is CASSYPRGGYTF. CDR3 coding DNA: TGTGCCAGCAGTTACCCCCGGGGAGGCTACACCTTC.

The CDR3 is CATSSAYLGQVNYGYTF. Written as DNA, the CDR3 is TGTGCCACCAGCAGCGCCTACCTTGGACAGGTTAACTATGGCTACACCTTC. The chain carries TRBV15 and TRBJ1-2; the match to TRBD1 covers 7 bases. The CDR3 runs 17 residues. The germline V gene has CDR1 LNHNV and CDR2 YYDKDF (reference sequence). V lost 3 bases and J lost 1; bases outside the gene matches: 11.

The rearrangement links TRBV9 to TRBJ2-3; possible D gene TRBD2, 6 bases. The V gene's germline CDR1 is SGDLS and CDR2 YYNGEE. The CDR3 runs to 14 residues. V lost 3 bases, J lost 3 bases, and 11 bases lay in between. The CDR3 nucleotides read TGTGCCAGCAGCGGGGGCGGGATTACAGATACGCAGTATTTT. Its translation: CASSGGGITDTQYF.

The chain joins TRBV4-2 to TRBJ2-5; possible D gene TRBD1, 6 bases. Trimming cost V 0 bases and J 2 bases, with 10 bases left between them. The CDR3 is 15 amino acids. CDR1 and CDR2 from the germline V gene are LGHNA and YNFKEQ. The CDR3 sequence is CASSQDRGLQETQYF. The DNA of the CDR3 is TGTGCCAGCAGCCAAGACAGGGGCCTGCAAGAGACCCAGTACTTC.

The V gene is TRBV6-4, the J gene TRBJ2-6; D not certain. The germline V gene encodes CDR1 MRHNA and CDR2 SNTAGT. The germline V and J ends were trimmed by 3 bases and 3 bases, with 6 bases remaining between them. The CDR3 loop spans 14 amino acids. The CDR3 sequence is CASSEGNGANVLTF. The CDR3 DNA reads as TGTGCCAGCAGTGAAGGGAATGGGGCCAACGTCCTGACTTTC.

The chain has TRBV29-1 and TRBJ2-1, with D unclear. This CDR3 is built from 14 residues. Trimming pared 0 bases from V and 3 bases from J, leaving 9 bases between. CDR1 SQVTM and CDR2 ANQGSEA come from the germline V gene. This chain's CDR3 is CSVEDFGFYNEQFF. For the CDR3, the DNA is TGCAGCGTTGAAGATTTTGGCTTCTACAATGAGCAGTTCTTC.